The 4 T cell receptor beta chains below come from one sample, sequenced in a study of graft-versus-host responses after intestinal transplantation. For these TCRs, the target antigens are not known. TCRdb's copy holds only in-frame clones and misses some; the assay was immunoSEQ multiplex PCR. The sample includes 65,000 to 90,000 clones, about nine tenths of them seen just once. The material was unstimulated CD8+ T cells sorted from spleen or lymph node cells, obtained before transplant. All receptors derive from a human donor who was the organ donor for an intestinal transplant.

The chain employs TRBV29-1 and TRBJ2-1; TRBD1 might be the D (5 bases). This CDR3 contains 12 residues. Trimming shortened V by 2 bases and J by 4 bases, and 6 bases separated the two germline ends. Germline assignment: CDR1 SQVTM and CDR2 ANQGSEA. CDR3 residues: CSVEHRYNEQFF. DNA for the CDR3: TGCAGCGTTGAACACAGGTACAATGAGCAGTTCTTC.

This chain uses TRBV25-1 with TRBJ1-2; 8 bases map to TRBD1. V lost 3 bases and J lost 8; bases outside the gene matches: 8. The germline V gene encodes CDR1 MGHDK and CDR2 SYGVNS. This CDR3 region has 14 residues. CDR3 sequence: CASSDGQGWLGYTF. CDR3 coding DNA: TGTGCCAGCAGTGACGGACAGGGCTGGCTAGGCTACACCTTC.

This rearrangement joins TRBV4-3 to TRBJ2-1; 9 bases are a match to TRBD2. Unmatched junction bases numbered 3, after V lost 1 base and J lost 5 bases. CDR3 length: 15 amino acids. Per the germline V gene, CDR1 is LGHNA and CDR2 is YSLEER. The chain's CDR3 is CASSQVAGGDNEQFF. CDR3 sequence (DNA): TGCGCCAGCAGCCAAGTGGCGGGGGGGGACAATGAGCAGTTCTTC.

This chain links TRBV15 with TRBJ2-3; TRBD2 agrees at 7 bases. This CDR3 spans 15 amino acids. Losses at the gene ends were 4 bases for V and 4 bases for J; bases not matched to a gene: 8. Looked up from germline, CDR1 is LNHNV and CDR2 is YYDKDF (reference sequence). The CDR3 coding sequence is TGTGCCACCAGCATAGGGCAGGGAGGGGCAGATACGCAGTATTTT. This codes for CATSIGQGGADTQYF. Full variable domain (missing parts from reference TRBV15 and TRBJ2-3): DAMVIQNPRYQVTQFGKPVTLSCSQTLNHNVMYWYQQKSSQAPKLLFHYYDKDFNNEADTPDNFQSRRPNTSFCFLDIRSPGLGDTAMYLCATSIGQGGADTQYFGPGTRLTVL.